These T cell receptor beta chains were read from a single sample in a study of blood T cell repertoires in COVID-19. TCRdb's table, derived via immunoSEQ multiplex PCR, lists solely in-frame clones and lacks some. The sample has approximately 280,000 clones, about 82% seen once. The sequencing input was peripheral blood. The receptors originated from a middle-aged man with active or convalescent COVID-19. Each CDR3 is given with its conserved first and last residue. The order of the fields is V gene, J gene, CDR3 protein.

v_call: TRBV6-5
j_call: TRBJ2-7
cdr3_aa: CASRRMSGRDYEQYF

v_call: TRBV13
j_call: TRBJ2-1
cdr3_aa: CASSSLEVEGTSGVSNEQFF

v_call: TRBV2
j_call: TRBJ1-2
cdr3_aa: CASRVGGAGYGYTF

v_call: TRBV7-2
j_call: TRBJ2-3
cdr3_aa: CASSLEGRGDTQYF

v_call: TRBV19
j_call: TRBJ2-7
cdr3_aa: CASSPGTGAYEQYF

v_call: TRBV14
j_call: TRBJ1-5
cdr3_aa: CASSRQMIQGYHQPQHF

v_call: TRBV29-1
j_call: TRBJ2-7
cdr3_aa: CSARTVGGYEQYF

v_call: TRBV7-3
j_call: TRBJ1-3
cdr3_aa: CASSLDSVSGNTIYF

v_call: TRBV21-1
j_call: TRBJ1-2
cdr3_aa: CASSKEYKGLGGTSLILGYTF

v_call: TRBV5-1
j_call: TRBJ1-4
cdr3_aa: CASSPGQGIEKLFF

v_call: TRBV27
j_call: TRBJ1-1
cdr3_aa: CASRGYRGGYTEAFF

v_call: TRBV5-4
j_call: TRBJ2-2
cdr3_aa: CASSPGGRTNTGELFF

v_call: TRBV11-2
j_call: TRBJ2-7
cdr3_aa: CASSLAERETSSYEQYF

v_call: TRBV21-1
j_call: TRBJ1-1
cdr3_aa: CASNKAFF

v_call: TRBV2
j_call: TRBJ2-1
cdr3_aa: CASLRGNSGSYNEQFF

v_call: TRBV9
j_call: TRBJ1-4
cdr3_aa: CASSVGTASNEKLFF

v_call: TRBV4-1
j_call: TRBJ1-2
cdr3_aa: CASSQAGEYYGYTF

v_call: TRBV30
j_call: TRBJ1-6
cdr3_aa: CAWSSDSPLHF

v_call: TRBV5-1
j_call: TRBJ1-5
cdr3_aa: CASSLVPGSNQPQHF

v_call: TRBV24-1
j_call: TRBJ1-5
cdr3_aa: CATGGQGSNQPQHF

v_call: TRBV30
j_call: TRBJ2-1
cdr3_aa: CAWSHRYEQFF

v_call: TRBV28
j_call: TRBJ2-5
cdr3_aa: CASSSPGEETQYF

v_call: TRBV12-5
j_call: TRBJ2-1
cdr3_aa: CASGLALGTVLDEQFF

v_call: TRBV19
j_call: TRBJ1-1
cdr3_aa: CASSTGGAGFNTEAFF

v_call: TRBV6-2/TRBV6-3
j_call: TRBJ1-2
cdr3_aa: CASSYQGRNYGYTF

v_call: TRBV7-6
j_call: TRBJ1-6
cdr3_aa: CASSLSTEGRSPLHF